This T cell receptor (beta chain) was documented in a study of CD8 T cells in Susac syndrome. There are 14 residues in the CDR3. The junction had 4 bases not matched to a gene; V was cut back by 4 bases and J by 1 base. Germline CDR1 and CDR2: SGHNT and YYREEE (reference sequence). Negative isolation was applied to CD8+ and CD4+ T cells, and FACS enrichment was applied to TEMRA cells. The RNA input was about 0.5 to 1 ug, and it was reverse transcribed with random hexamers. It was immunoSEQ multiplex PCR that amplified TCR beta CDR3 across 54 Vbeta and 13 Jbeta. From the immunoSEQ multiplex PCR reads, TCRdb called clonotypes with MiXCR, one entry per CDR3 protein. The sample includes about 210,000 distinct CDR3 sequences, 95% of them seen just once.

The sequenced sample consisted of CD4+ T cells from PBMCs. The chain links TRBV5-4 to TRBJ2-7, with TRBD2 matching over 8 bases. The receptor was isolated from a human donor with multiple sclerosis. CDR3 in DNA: TGTGCCAGCAGCCGGACTAGCTCTTCCTACGAGCAGTACTTC. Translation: CASSRTSSSYEQYF.